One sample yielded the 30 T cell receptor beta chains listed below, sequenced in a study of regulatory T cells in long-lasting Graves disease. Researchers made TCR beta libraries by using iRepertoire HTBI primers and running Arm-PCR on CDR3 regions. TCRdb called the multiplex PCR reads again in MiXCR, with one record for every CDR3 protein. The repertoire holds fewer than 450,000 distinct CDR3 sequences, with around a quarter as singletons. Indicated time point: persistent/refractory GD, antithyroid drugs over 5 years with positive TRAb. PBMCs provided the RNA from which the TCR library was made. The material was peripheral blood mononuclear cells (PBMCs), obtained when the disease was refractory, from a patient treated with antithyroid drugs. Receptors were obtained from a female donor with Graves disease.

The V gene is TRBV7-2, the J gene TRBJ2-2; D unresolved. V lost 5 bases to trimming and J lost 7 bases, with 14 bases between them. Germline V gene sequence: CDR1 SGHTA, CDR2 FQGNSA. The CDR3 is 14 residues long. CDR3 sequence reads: CASSRSFSSGELFF. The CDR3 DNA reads TGTGCCAGCAGCCGATCATTTAGCAGCGGGGAGCTGTTTTTT.

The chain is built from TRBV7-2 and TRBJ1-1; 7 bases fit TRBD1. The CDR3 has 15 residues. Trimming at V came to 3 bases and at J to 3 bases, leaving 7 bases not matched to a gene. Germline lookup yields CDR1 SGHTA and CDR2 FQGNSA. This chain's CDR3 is CASSFSRGLHTEAFF. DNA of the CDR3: TGTGCCAGCAGCTTCTCCAGGGGGTTGCACACTGAAGCTTTCTTT.

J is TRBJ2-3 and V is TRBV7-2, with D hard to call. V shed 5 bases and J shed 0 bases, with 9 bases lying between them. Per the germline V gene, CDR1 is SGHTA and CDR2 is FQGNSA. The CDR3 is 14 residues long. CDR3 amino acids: CASSPHPSTDTQYF. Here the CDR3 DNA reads TGTGCCAGCAGCCCGCATCCTAGCACAGATACGCAGTATTTT.

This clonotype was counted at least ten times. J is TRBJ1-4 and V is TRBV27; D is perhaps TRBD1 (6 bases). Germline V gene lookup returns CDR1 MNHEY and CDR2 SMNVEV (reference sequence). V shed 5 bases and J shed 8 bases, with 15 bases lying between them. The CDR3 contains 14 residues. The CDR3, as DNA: TGTGCCAGCAGTACGACTATAGGGGGAGAAAAACTGTTTTTT. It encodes CASSTTIGGEKLFF.

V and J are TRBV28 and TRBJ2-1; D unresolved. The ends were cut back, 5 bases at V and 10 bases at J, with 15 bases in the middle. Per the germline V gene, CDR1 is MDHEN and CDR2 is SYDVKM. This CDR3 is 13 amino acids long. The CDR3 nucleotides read TGTGCCAGCAGTCACGAGTATGGACCCGAGCAGTTCTTC. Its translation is CASSHEYGPEQFF.

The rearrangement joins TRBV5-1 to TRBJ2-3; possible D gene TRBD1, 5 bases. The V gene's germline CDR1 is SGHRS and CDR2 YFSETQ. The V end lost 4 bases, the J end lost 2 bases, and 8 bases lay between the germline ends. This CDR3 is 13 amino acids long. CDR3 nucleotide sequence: TGCGCCAGCAGCACAGGACCCACAGATACGCAGTATTTT. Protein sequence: CASSTGPTDTQYF.

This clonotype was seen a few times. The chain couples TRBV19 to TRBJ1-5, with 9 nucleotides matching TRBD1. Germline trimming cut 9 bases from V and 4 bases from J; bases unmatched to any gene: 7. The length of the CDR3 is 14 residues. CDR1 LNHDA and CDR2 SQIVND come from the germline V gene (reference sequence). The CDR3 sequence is CASKTGGWNQPQHF. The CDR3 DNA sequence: TGTGCCAGCAAAACAGGGGGCTGGAATCAGCCCCAGCATTTT.

The CDR3 coding sequence is TGCAGTGCTAGTTTCGAGGGAGTCGAGTACGAGCAGTACTTC. As protein: CSASFEGVEYEQYF. The rearrangement uses TRBV20-1 and TRBJ2-7, with D perhaps TRBD2 (5 bases). Trimming shortened V by 3 bases and J by 4 bases, and 16 bases separated the two germline ends. In germline, CDR1 is DFQATT, CDR2 SNEGSKA (reference sequence). This CDR3 has 14 residues.

The CDR3 region is CAWSFNRDRVYF. The CDR3 nucleotides read TGTGCCTGGAGTTTTAACCGGGACAGGGTGTACTTC. This chain uses TRBV30 with TRBJ2-5, with TRBD1 identical over 9 bases. V shed 2 bases and J 13 bases; nucleotides not matched to a gene: 8. The CDR3 spans 12 residues. The germline V gene has CDR1 GTSNPN and CDR2 SVGIG (reference sequence). The variable domain in full, completed from reference TRBV30 and TRBJ2-5, reads SQTIHQWPATLVQPVGSPLSLECTVEGTSNPNLYWYRQAAGRGLQLLFYSVGIGQISSEVPQNLSASRPQDRQFILSSKKLLLSDSGFYLCAWSFNRDRVYFGPGTRLLVL.

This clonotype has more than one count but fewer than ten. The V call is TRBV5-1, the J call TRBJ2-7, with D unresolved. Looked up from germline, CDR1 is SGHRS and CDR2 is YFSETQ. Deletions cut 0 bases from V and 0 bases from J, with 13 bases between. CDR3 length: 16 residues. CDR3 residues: CASSLEALSNSYEQYF. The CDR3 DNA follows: TGCGCCAGCAGCTTGGAGGCCCTATCCAACTCCTACGAGCAGTACTTC.

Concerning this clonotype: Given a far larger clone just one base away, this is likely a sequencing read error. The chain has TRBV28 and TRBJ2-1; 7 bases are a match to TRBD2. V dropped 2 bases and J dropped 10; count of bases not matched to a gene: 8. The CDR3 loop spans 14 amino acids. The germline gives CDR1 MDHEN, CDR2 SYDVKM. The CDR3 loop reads CASSLRGDVYEQFF. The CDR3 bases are TGTGCCAGCAGTTTACGGGGGGATGTTTACGAGCAGTTCTTC.

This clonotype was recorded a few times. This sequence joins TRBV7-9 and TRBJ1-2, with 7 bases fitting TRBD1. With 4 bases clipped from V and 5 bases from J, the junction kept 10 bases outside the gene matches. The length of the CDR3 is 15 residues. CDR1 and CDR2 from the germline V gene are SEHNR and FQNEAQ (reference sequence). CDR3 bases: TGTGCCAGCAGCTCACAGGGACAGTCCCTATATGGCTACACCTTC. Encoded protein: CASSSQGQSLYGYTF.

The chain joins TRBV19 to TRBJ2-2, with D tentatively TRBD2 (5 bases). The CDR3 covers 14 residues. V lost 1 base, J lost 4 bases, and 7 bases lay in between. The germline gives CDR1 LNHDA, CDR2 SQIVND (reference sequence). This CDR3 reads CASSIGGITGELFF. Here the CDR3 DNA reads TGTGCCAGTAGTATAGGAGGGATCACCGGGGAGCTGTTTTTT.

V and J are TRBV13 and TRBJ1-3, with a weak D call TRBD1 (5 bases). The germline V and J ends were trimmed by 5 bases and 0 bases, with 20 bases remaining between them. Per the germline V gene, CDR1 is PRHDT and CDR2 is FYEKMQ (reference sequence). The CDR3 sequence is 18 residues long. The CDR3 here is CASSVRSGGLNSGNTIYF. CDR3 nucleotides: TGTGCCAGCAGCGTGCGCTCGGGGGGACTAAACTCTGGAAACACCATATATTTT.

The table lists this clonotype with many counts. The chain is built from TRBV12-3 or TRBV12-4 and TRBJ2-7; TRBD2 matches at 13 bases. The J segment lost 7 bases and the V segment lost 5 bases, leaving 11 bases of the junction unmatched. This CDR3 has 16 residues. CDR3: CASSPQLAGGPREQYF. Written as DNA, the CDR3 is TGTGCCAGCAGTCCCCAACTAGCGGGAGGGCCAAGGGAGCAGTACTTC.

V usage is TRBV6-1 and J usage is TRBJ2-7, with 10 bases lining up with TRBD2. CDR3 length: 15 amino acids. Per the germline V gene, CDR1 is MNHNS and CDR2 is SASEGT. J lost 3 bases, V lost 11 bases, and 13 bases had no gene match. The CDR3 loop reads CAVWVASGSLYEQYF. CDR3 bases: TGTGCCGTCTGGGTGGCTAGCGGGAGCCTCTACGAGCAGTACTTC.

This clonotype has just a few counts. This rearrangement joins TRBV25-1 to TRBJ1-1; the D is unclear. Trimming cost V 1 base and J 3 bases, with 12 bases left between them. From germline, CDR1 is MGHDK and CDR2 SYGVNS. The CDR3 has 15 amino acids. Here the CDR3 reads CASSEWTGSYTEAFF. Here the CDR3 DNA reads TGTGCCAGCAGTGAATGGACTGGGTCGTACACTGAAGCTTTCTTT.

The CDR3 region has the DNA TGTGCCTGGAGTGTCGCTGCAGGCCATAGTACTCAGTACGAGCAGTACTTC. This codes for CAWSVAAGHSTQYEQYF. V usage is TRBV30 and J usage is TRBJ2-7; unclear D gene. There are 17 residues in the CDR3. The V gene's germline CDR1 is GTSNPN and CDR2 SVGIG (reference sequence). The V gene lost 0 bases and the J gene lost 4 bases, with 22 bases spanning the gap.

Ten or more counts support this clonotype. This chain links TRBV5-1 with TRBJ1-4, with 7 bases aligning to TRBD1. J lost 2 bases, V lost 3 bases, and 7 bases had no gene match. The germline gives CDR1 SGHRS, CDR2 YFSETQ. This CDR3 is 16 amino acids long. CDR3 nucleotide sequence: TGCGCCAGCAGCTCGGGACAGCGGACGACTAATGAAAAACTGTTTTTT. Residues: CASSSGQRTTNEKLFF.

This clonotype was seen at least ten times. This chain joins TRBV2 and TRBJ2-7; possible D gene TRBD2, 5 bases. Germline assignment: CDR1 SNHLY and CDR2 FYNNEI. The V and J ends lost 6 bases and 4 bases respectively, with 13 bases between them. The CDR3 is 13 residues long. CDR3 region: CASSLEGVYEQYF. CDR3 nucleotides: TGTGCCAGCAGCCTTGAGGGTGTGTACGAGCAGTACTTC.

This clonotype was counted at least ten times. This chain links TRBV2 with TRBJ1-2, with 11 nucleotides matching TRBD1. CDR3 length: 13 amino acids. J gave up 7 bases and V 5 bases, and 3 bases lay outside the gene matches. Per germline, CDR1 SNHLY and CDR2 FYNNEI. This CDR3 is CASSRTGGLGYTF. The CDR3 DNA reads TGTGCCAGCAGTCGGACAGGGGGCCTTGGCTACACCTTC.

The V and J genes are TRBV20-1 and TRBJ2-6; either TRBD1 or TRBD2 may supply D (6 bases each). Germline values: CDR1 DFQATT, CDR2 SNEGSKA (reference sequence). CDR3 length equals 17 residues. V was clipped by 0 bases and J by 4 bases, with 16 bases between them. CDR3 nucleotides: TGCAGTGCTAGAGATCAGAGGACAGCGGGCGGGGCCAACGTCCTGACTTTC. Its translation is CSARDQRTAGGANVLTF.

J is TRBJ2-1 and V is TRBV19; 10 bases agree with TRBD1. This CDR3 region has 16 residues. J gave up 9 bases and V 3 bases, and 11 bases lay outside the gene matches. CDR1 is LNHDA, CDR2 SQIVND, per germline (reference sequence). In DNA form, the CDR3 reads TGTGCCAGTAGTATCGGGTCCCCGGGACAGGGGACTGAGCAGTTCTTC. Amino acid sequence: CASSIGSPGQGTEQFF.

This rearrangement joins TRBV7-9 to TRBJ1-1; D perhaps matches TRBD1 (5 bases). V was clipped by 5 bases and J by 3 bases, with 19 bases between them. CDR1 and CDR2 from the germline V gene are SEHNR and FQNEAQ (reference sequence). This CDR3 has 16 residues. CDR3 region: CASSGKPTDVDTEAFF. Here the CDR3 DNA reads TGTGCCAGCAGCGGTAAGCCGACAGACGTAGACACTGAAGCTTTCTTT.

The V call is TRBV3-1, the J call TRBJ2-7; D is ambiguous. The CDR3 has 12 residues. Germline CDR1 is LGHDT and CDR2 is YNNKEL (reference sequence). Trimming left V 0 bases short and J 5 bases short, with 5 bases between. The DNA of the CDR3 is TGTGCCAGCAGCCAAGAGGTCCACGAGCAGTACTTC. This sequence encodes CASSQEVHEQYF.

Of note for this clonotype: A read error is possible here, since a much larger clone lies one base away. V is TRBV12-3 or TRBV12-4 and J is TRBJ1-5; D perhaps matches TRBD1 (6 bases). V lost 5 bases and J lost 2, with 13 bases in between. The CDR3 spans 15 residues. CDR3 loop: CASSVQDRGNQPQHF. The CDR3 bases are TGTGCCAGCAGTGTACAGGACAGAGGCAATCAGCCCCAGCATTTT.

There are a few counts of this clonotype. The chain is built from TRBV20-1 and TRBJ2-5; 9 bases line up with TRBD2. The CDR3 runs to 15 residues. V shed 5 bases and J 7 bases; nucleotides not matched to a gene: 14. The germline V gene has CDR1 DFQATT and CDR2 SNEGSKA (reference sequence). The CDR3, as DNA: TGCAGTGCTTCCGCTCTAGCGGGACCGGGAGGGACCCAGTACTTC. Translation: CSASALAGPGGTQYF.

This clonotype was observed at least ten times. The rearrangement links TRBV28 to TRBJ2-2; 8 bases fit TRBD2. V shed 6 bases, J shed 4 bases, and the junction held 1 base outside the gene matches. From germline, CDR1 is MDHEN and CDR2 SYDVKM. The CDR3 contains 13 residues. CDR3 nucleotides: TGTGCCAGCAGACGGGGGGGCACCGGGGAGCTGTTTTTT. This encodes CASRRGGTGELFF.

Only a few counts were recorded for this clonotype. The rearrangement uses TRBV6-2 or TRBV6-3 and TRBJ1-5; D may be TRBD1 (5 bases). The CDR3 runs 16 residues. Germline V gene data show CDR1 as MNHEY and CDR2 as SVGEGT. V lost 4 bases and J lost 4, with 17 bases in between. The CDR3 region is CASSFLEGEGNQPQHF. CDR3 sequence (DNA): TGTGCCAGCAGTTTCTTAGAGGGCGAGGGGAATCAGCCCCAGCATTTT.

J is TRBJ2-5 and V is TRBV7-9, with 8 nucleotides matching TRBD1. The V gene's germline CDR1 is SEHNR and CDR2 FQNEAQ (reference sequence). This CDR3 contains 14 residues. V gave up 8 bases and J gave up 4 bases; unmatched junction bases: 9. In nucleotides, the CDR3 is TGTGCCAGCTCAGAGACAGGGGTGGGAGAGACCCAGTACTTC. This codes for CASSETGVGETQYF.